The clone carrying this T cell receptor (beta chain) occurred a few times. Its antigen remains unknown. Indicated time point: recipient sample about 28 days before transplant, after cytoreduction. TCRdb's table, derived via immunoSEQ multiplex PCR, lists solely in-frame clones and lacks some. Of approximately 41,000 clones listed, roughly 85% are singletons. Trimming took off 5 bases at V and 3 bases at J, with 10 bases between the two ends. From germline, CDR1 is LNHDA and CDR2 SQIVND (reference sequence). The CDR3 totals 13 residues. These data belong to a study of T cell clonotyping in hematopoietic cell transplantation. Study-level findings and limits: CD4 and CD8 repertoire contributions could not be separated without sorting. After transplant, recipient diversity fell while pathologically expanded clonotypes grew through day 180. Few recipient clonotypes overlapped donors; over 97% were de novo at given depth. Higher Inverse Simpson Index values in graft donor and pretransplant recipient predicted broader posttransplant TCR diversity.

The chain combines TRBV19 with TRBJ1-1, with D perhaps matching TRBD1 (5 bases). The source of this sequence is a man in his 60s with acute myeloid leukemia. Some clones in this sample may be carry-over from other donors' samples. The source material was peripheral blood mononuclear cells, sampled before stem cell transplant. As DNA, the CDR3 is TGTGCCAGTAGTGTAAAAGGGGACACTGAAGCTTTCTTT. The encoded protein is CASSVKGDTEAFF.